The rows below give T cell receptor beta chains drawn from one sample of a study of Ad26.COV2.S vaccination and SARS-CoV-2 variants. The table came from immunoSEQ multiplex PCR; TCRdb's copy has only in-frame clones and leaves some out. This repertoire shows 300,000 to 500,000 clones, approximately 86% found once; its top ten account for 3% to 4.5%. The sequences come from peripheral blood, collected in a trial of Ad26.COV2.S vaccine versus placebo. The receptors derive from a person aged 18 to 59 who received the Ad26.COV2.S COVID-19 vaccine or a placebo. Each CDR3 is given with its conserved first and last residue. Fields, in order: D gene, clone size, J gene, V gene, CDR3 protein, CDR3 DNA. The D gene is left open where the match is weak. Expanded clones are given a class, and other clones once, few, many or no size at all.

>.|.|TRBJ1-5|TRBV24-1
CATSDYPFRHPRGNQPQHF
TGTGCCACCAGTGATTACCCTTTCAGGCACCCCCGGGGCAATCAGCCCCAGCATTTT
>.|.|TRBJ1-1|TRBV5-8
CASSLGAENTEAFF
TGTGCCAGCAGCTTGGGTGCTGAGAACACTGAAGCTTTCTTT
>TRBD2|.|TRBJ2-1|TRBV11-1
CASSLGAGSYNEQFF
TGTGCCAGCAGCTTAGGAGCGGGATCCTACAATGAGCAGTTCTTC
>TRBD1|.|TRBJ2-1|TRBV10-2
CASNSPGTGIRNEQFF
TGCGCCAGCAATAGTCCTGGGACAGGGATCAGGAATGAGCAGTTCTTC
>.|.|TRBJ1-2|TRBV5-6
CASSLAGGRFVFYTF
TGTGCCAGCAGCTTGGCCGGCGGCAGGTTCGTTTTCTACACCTTC
>TRBD1|.|TRBJ1-4|TRBV7-6
CASSRNRGSEKLFF
TGTGCCAGCAGCCGAAACAGGGGTAGTGAAAAACTGTTTTTT
>TRBD1|.|TRBJ1-4|TRBV4-3
CASSQEGDGTVNEKLFF
TGCGCCAGCAGCCAAGAAGGGGACGGGACAGTAAATGAAAAACTGTTTTTT
>.|once|TRBJ2-2|TRBV19
CATLRYTGELFF
TGTGCCACCCTGAGATACACCGGGGAGCTGTTTTTT
>TRBD2|.|TRBJ2-1|TRBV11-3
CASSPTSGGPSYNEQFF
TGTGCCAGCAGCCCGACTAGCGGGGGGCCTTCCTACAATGAGCAGTTCTTC
>TRBD1|.|TRBJ1-3|TRBV4-1
CASSRDRGPGNTIYF
TGCGCCAGCAGCCGAGACAGGGGCCCTGGAAACACCATATATTTT
>.|few|TRBJ2-1|TRBV27
CASSPYGESYNEQFF
TGTGCCAGCAGTCCCTACGGGGAGTCCTACAATGAGCAGTTCTTC
>.|.|TRBJ1-4|TRBV6-5
CASSYVEKLFF
TGTGCCAGCAGTTACGTTGAAAAACTGTTTTTT
>.|.|TRBJ1-2|TRBV6-5
CASSSDGLPNYGYTF
TGTGCCAGCAGTTCGGATGGGTTACCTAACTATGGCTACACCTTC
>.|.|TRBJ2-3|TRBV6-4
CASSDSRSPDTQYF
TGTGCCAGCAGTGACTCCCGCAGCCCAGATACGCAGTATTTT
>.|.|TRBJ2-7|TRBV10-2
CASSDGRGGINEQYF
TGCGCCAGCAGTGATGGACGGGGCGGGATTAACGAGCAGTACTTC
>TRBD2|.|TRBJ2-3|TRBV6-5
CASSFSGGGADTQYF
TGTGCCAGCAGTTTTAGCGGGGGGGGTGCAGATACGCAGTATTTT
>.|.|TRBJ1-2|TRBV11-1
CASSPWRDHGYTF
TGTGCCAGCAGCCCCTGGAGGGATCATGGCTACACCTTC
>.|.|TRBJ2-7|TRBV15
CATSRDRQSYEQYF
TGTGCCACCAGCAGAGACAGACAGAGCTACGAGCAGTACTTC
>.|.|TRBJ2-3|TRBV5-4
CASIWRDTQYF
TGTGCCAGCATCTGGCGGGATACGCAGTATTTT
>.|.|TRBJ1-6|TRBV30
CAWRYRGVVNSPLHF
TGTGCCTGGAGGTACAGAGGTGTTGTTAATTCACCCCTCCACTTT
>.|few|TRBJ2-6|TRBV18
CASSPIRAGANVLTF
TGTGCCAGCTCACCAATCAGGGCTGGGGCCAACGTCCTGACTTTC
>.|.|TRBJ2-2|TRBV5-6
CASSREWREGEFSTGELFF
TGTGCCAGCAGCCGGGAATGGCGAGAAGGGGAATTTAGCACCGGGGAGCTGTTTTTT
>TRBD1|.|TRBJ2-2|TRBV5-1
CASSWDRAAGELFF
TGCGCCAGCAGCTGGGACAGGGCGGCCGGGGAGCTGTTTTTT
>.|.|TRBJ1-5|TRBV3-1/TRBV3-2
CASSQGGGSQQPQHF
TGTGCCAGCAGCCAAGGTGGTGGGTCCCAGCAGCCCCAGCATTTT
>.|.|TRBJ1-3|TRBV6-1
CASSEKHSSGTFIHGNTIYF
TGTGCCAGCAGTGAAAAGCATAGTTCGGGGACATTTATTCATGGAAACACCATATATTTT
>.|.|TRBJ1-4|TRBV18
CASSTRPATNEKLFF
TGTGCCAGCTCAACCCGACCAGCAACTAATGAAAAACTGTTTTTT
>.|.|TRBJ1-1|TRBV5-5
CASSFPGATEAFF
TGTGCCAGCAGCTTCCCAGGGGCTACTGAAGCTTTCTTT
>.|.|TRBJ2-3|TRBV7-9
CASIPIDTQYF
TGTGCCAGCATCCCCATCGATACGCAGTATTTT
>.|.|TRBJ2-7|TRBV7-9
CASSSGTLNEQYF
TGTGCCAGCAGCTCCGGGACTCTGAACGAGCAGTACTTC
>.|.|TRBJ1-2|TRBV19
CASRPDNSYYGYTF
TGTGCCAGTAGGCCAGACAATAGCTACTATGGCTACACCTTC
>.|.|TRBJ1-2|TRBV4-3
CASSPHDQPSNYGYTF
TGCGCCAGCAGCCCCCACGACCAACCATCCAACTATGGCTACACCTTC
>TRBD1|.|TRBJ1-6|TRBV7-8
CASSLRDSNSPLHF
TGTGCCAGCAGCCTACGGGACAGTAATTCACCCCTCCACTTT
>TRBD1|.|TRBJ1-2|TRBV6-5
CASSLQGGDYGYTF
TGTGCCAGCAGTTTACAGGGGGGGGACTATGGCTACACCTTC
>.|.|TRBJ2-1|TRBV7-2
CASRRSRGYNEQFF
TGTGCCAGCAGGCGGTCGAGGGGTTACAATGAGCAGTTCTTC
>.|.|TRBJ1-2|TRBV20-1
CSASSGSMYGYTF
TGCAGTGCTAGTTCGGGCAGCATGTATGGCTACACCTTC
>.|.|TRBJ1-2|TRBV30
CAWSVGSSLGYTF
TGTGCCTGGAGTGTCGGGTCCTCCCTTGGCTACACCTTC
>.|.|TRBJ2-2|TRBV3-1/TRBV3-2
CASSPHRVANTGELFF
TGTGCCAGCAGCCCCCACAGGGTAGCTAACACCGGGGAGCTGTTTTTT
>.|.|TRBJ2-3|TRBV28
CASARPSTDTQYF
TGTGCCAGCGCCAGACCTAGCACAGATACGCAGTATTTT
>.|.|TRBJ1-4|TRBV6-5
CASSYSGAREKLFF
TGTGCCAGCAGTTACTCAGGGGCGAGGGAAAAACTGTTTTTT
>.|.|TRBJ1-6|TRBV2
CASSDSLSPYNSPLHF
TGTGCCAGCAGTGATAGCCTATCTCCCTATAATTCACCCCTCCACTTT
>TRBD2|.|TRBJ2-3|TRBV29-1
CSVLRTSGALTDTQYF
TGCAGCGTACTTAGGACTAGCGGGGCCCTCACAGATACGCAGTATTTT
>.|.|TRBJ2-3|TRBV5-1
CASSNRASTDTQYF
TGCGCCAGCAGCAACAGGGCTAGCACAGATACGCAGTATTTT
>.|once|TRBJ1-6|TRBV9
CASSDRQRGLGNSPLHF
TGTGCCAGCAGCGATAGACAGAGGGGTTTGGGTAATTCACCCCTCCACTTT
>.|.|TRBJ1-1|TRBV19
CASMGGDGGVNTEAFF
TGTGCCAGTATGGGGGGAGACGGCGGGGTGAACACTGAAGCTTTCTTT
>.|.|TRBJ1-2|TRBV6-5
CASTREQPANYGYTF
TGTGCCAGCACGAGGGAACAGCCAGCTAACTATGGCTACACCTTC
>TRBD1|.|TRBJ2-5|TRBV18
CASSPGTEETQYF
TGTGCCAGCTCACCGGGGACAGAAGAGACCCAGTACTTC